The present T cell receptor (beta chain) was sequenced within a study of early T cells in non-severe SARS-CoV-2 infection. Study-wide context: It was bulk RNA from unsorted whole blood that was sequenced, and the chains were unpaired. The study's findings and limits: VDJdb matching skewed toward anti-spike CD8 responses, missing private and CD4 specificities.

The germline V gene encodes CDR1 SGHAT and CDR2 FQNNGV. The CDR3 extends over 13 amino acids. Trimming removed 4 bases at V and 10 bases at J, with 14 bases between. This clonotype was detected ten times or more. Its specificity is not known. The library protocol tagged individual cDNA molecules with unique molecular identifiers. One entry per CDR3 protein results from TCRdb running MiXCR on the 5' RACE reads. The table shows 30,000 or so distinct CDR3 sequences, with approximately 5.2% occurring only once. The sample comprised whole blood. This sequence was found in an adult who was a healthcare worker with PCR-confirmed SARS-CoV-2 infection or an uninfected control (not recorded which). The genes are TRBV11-2 and TRBJ2-1; the D is unclear. Here the CDR3 reads CASSSLSAGEQFF. The CDR3 bases are TGTGCCAGCAGCTCACTTTCCGCCGGGGAGCAGTTCTTC.